The 2 T cell receptor beta chains reported below all come from one sample, sequenced in a study of cytomegalovirus exposure and HLA in healthy donors. TCRdb's copy holds only in-frame clones and misses some; the assay was immunoSEQ multiplex PCR. The sample lists fewer than 200,000 clones, about 86% occurring once. Specimen: PBMCs. The origin of the receptors is a woman aged 30 to 39 in good health and CMV-seronegative.

The chain is built from TRBV13 and TRBJ2-7, with 7 bases matching TRBD1. Germline V gene lookup returns CDR1 PRHDT and CDR2 FYEKMQ (reference sequence). The V segment lost 5 bases and the J segment 1 base; nucleotides outside the gene matches: 8. CDR3 length: 15 residues. The CDR3, as DNA: TGTGCCAGCAGCACCGGGACAGAGGCTTCCTACGAGCAGTACTTC. Translating it yields CASSTGTEASYEQYF.

The chain recombines TRBV7-3 with TRBJ2-1; TRBD1 matches at 9 bases. V was clipped by 5 bases and J by 5 bases; unmatched bases: 7. Germline V gene sequence: CDR1 SGHTA, CDR2 FQGTGA. This CDR3 is 15 amino acids long. The CDR3 reads CASSAPGTGNNEQFF. The CDR3 region has the DNA TGTGCCAGCAGCGCGCCCGGGACAGGGAACAATGAGCAGTTCTTC.